These T cell receptor beta chains were read from a single sample in a study of cytomegalovirus exposure and HLA in healthy donors. Method: immunoSEQ multiplex PCR; TCRdb's copy keeps in-frame clones and lacks some. The sample includes about 200,000 clones, roughly 87% of them seen just once. The sequenced sample was PBMCs. The receptors stem from a young woman in good health and CMV-seropositive. Both conserved end residues are part of each CDR3. The order of the fields is J gene, V gene, CDR3 protein.

TRBJ1-2 TRBV19 CASKAGGNYGYTF
TRBJ1-5 TRBV18 CASSLQDNQPQHF
TRBJ2-1 TRBV28 CASSPRREFNEQFF
TRBJ2-7 TRBV27 CASSLRQGPYEQYF
TRBJ1-2 TRBV19 CASKEAGYTF
TRBJ2-7 TRBV7-6 CASSARDWTYEQYF
TRBJ2-7 TRBV29-1 CSARDNSYEQYF
TRBJ2-7 TRBV28 CASSLTFGGLAGVEAYEQYF
TRBJ1-3 TRBV19 CASSGQGTGNTIYF
TRBJ2-7 TRBV5-5 CASSLLRGSAYEQYF
TRBJ1-1 TRBV15 CATSRDVRSAEAFF
TRBJ1-1 TRBV2 CASRGAREYTEAFF
TRBJ1-3 TRBV4-1 CASSQGVRSNTIYF
TRBJ1-1 TRBV18 CASSPGTGQVEAFF
TRBJ2-1 TRBV5-1 CASSLGTGNEQFF
TRBJ1-4 TRBV6-1 CASSEYQREKLFF
TRBJ1-1 TRBV7-9 CASSSQDPNTEAFF
TRBJ1-1 TRBV5-4 CASSQVVRGNTEAFF
TRBJ1-1 TRBV28 CASSLGTGPTSAEAFF
TRBJ1-3 TRBV14 CASRRTGVAGNTIYF
TRBJ1-3 TRBV6-6 CASSYGQGGNTIYF
TRBJ2-1 TRBV5-1 CASSLGETGLNEQFF
TRBJ2-7 TRBV11-1 CASSTSGSSYEQYF
TRBJ1-1 TRBV27 CASSLRGGNTEAFF
TRBJ1-5 TRBV28 CASSHRDRRTQHF
TRBJ2-7 TRBV6-6 CASRTLSGEQYF
TRBJ1-2 TRBV10-3 CAISEDQREGYTF
TRBJ1-2 TRBV7-2 CASSQGQGSANYGYTF
TRBJ1-1 TRBV9 CASSVDDSSPEAFF
TRBJ1-2 TRBV6-1 CASSEALGGYTF
TRBJ1-1 TRBV11-2 CASSLFQAEAFF
TRBJ1-3 TRBV28 CASRLRSYISGNTIYF
TRBJ2-1 TRBV27 CASSSSDNEQFF
TRBJ2-7 TRBV5-4 CASSLEIGSGSSYEQYF
TRBJ2-7 TRBV5-4 CASSPEGTSPYEQYF
TRBJ2-2 TRBV28 CASSPLTGELFF
TRBJ1-1 TRBV5-1 CASSLEDSGMYEAFF
TRBJ2-1 TRBV7-8 CASSLAPSGRINEQFF